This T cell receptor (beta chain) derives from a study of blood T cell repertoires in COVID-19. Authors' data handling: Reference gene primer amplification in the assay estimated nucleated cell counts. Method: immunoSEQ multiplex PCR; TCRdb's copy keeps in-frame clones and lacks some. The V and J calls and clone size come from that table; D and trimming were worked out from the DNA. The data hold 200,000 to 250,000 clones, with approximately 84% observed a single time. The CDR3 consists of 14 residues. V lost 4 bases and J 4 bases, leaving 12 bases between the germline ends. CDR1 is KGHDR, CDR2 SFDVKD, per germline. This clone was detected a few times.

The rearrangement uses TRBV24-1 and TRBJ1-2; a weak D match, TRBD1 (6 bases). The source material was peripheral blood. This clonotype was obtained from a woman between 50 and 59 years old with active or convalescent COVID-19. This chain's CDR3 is CATSDTGTPYGYTF. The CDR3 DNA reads TGTGCCACCAGTGACACCGGGACACCCTATGGCTACACCTTC.